The next 24 T cell receptor beta chains were all read from a single sample in a study of T cells in Graves' hyperthyroidism and ophthalmopathy. RNA transcripts served as the template for amplifying TCR beta CDR3 regions. In the first-round RT-PCR of the TCR CDR3, the HTBI primer set was used. TCRdb re-derived calls from the multiplex PCR reads in MiXCR, one entry per CDR3 protein. Of fewer than 450,000 distinct CDR3 sequences in the sample, roughly 17% were seen once. Material: blood. The receptor set was obtained from a woman in her twenties or thirties with Graves' hyperthyroidism that later progressed to Graves' ophthalmopathy.

CDR3 protein: CASSSMDRGTEIQSSYNEQFF. The CDR3 bases are TGTGCCAGCAGCTCCATGGACAGGGGAACTGAGATACAGAGCTCCTACAATGAGCAGTTCTTC. The chain joins TRBV7-8 to TRBJ2-1; the match to TRBD1 covers 9 bases. Germline CDR1 reads SGHVS; CDR2 reads FQNEAQ. J lost 0 bases, V lost 4 bases, and 19 bases had no gene match. The length of the CDR3 is 21 residues.

The chain links TRBV20-1 to TRBJ2-2; 14 nucleotides align to TRBD2. J gave up 1 base and V 3 bases, and 1 base lay outside the gene matches. This CDR3 region has 16 residues. CDR1 and CDR2 (germline): DFQATT, SNEGSKA (reference sequence). CDR3 nucleotides: TGCAGTGCTAGGGGGACTAGCGGGGGGAACACCGGGGAGCTGTTTTTT. The encoded protein is CSARGTSGGNTGELFF.

This clonotype was observed at least ten times. This chain links TRBV20-1 with TRBJ2-1; TRBD2 aligns across 11 bases. J lost 4 bases, V lost 4 bases, and 9 bases had no gene match. The CDR3 has 16 residues. CDR1 and CDR2 from the germline V gene are DFQATT and SNEGSKA (reference sequence). The CDR3 is CSATSSGTSGYNEQFF. In DNA, the CDR3 is TGCAGTGCTACTAGTTCCGGGACTAGCGGATACAATGAGCAGTTCTTC.

The rearrangement uses TRBV28 and TRBJ2-1; 11 positions agree with TRBD2. The J segment lost 6 bases and the V segment lost 8 bases, leaving 6 bases of the junction unmatched. Germline assignment: CDR1 MDHEN and CDR2 SYDVKM. CDR3 length: 14 amino acids. The CDR3 DNA follows: TGTGCCAGCTTCCTAGCGGGAGGATCCAATGAGCAGTTCTTC. This gives the protein CASFLAGGSNEQFF.

At least ten counts were recorded for this clonotype. This chain joins TRBV11-2 and TRBJ2-7; 12 positions match TRBD2. Trimming cost V 5 bases and J 4 bases; bases outside gene matches: 12. Per germline, CDR1 SGHAT and CDR2 FQNNGV. This CDR3 has 17 amino acids. This CDR3 is CASSRTLTSGSAYEQYF. The CDR3 nucleotides are TGTGCCAGCAGCAGAACGCTGACTAGCGGGAGTGCTTACGAGCAGTACTTC.

This clonotype was counted at least ten times. The V and J genes are TRBV20-1 and TRBJ1-1; D gene uncertain. V was cut by 3 bases and J by 1 base, with 9 bases left in between. From germline, CDR1 is DFQATT and CDR2 SNEGSKA (reference sequence). The length of the CDR3 is 13 residues. CDR3 region: CSASSWRNTEAFF. The CDR3 bases are TGCAGTGCTAGCTCATGGAGGAACACTGAAGCTTTCTTT.

The V and J genes are TRBV11-2 and TRBJ1-4; D remains unclear. The germline V gene encodes CDR1 SGHAT and CDR2 FQNNGV. The CDR3 is made up of 13 amino acids. The ends were cut back, 4 bases at V and 8 bases at J, with 11 bases in the middle. The CDR3 sequence: CASSSWVAEKLFF. As DNA, the CDR3 is TGTGCCAGCAGCTCTTGGGTGGCGGAAAAACTGTTTTTT.

This clonotype was recorded many times. The V and J genes are TRBV6-1 and TRBJ1-5; D perhaps matches TRBD1 (6 bases). The CDR3 is 14 amino acids. Germline V gene data show CDR1 as MNHNS and CDR2 as SASEGT. Trimming pared 6 bases from V and 5 bases from J, leaving 14 bases between. In DNA, the CDR3 is TGTGCCAGCAGCGATGGACAGTTACATCAGCCCCAGCATTTT. The encoded protein is CASSDGQLHQPQHF.

This clonotype was seen more than once but under ten times. The chain carries TRBV11-1 and TRBJ2-1; D may match TRBD1 or TRBD2 (5 bases each). This CDR3 has 15 residues. Germline V CDR1 and CDR2: SGHAT, FQDESV (reference sequence). Trimming took off 10 bases at V and 1 base at J, with 17 bases between the two ends. DNA of the CDR3: TGTGCCACCGGAGGTGGGGCCTGGTCCTACAATGAGCAGTTCTTC. It is translated as CATGGGAWSYNEQFF.

The table lists this clonotype with many counts. CDR3 DNA: TGCAGCGTTACTGGCTCCGGCAAAGCGACCCAGTACTTC. Translation gives CSVTGSGKATQYF. The chain joins TRBV29-1 to TRBJ2-5; D remains unclear. Germline CDR1 and CDR2: SQVTM and ANQGSEA. V lost 5 bases and J lost 7, with 17 bases in between. This CDR3 comprises 13 residues. The variable domain in full, completed from reference TRBV29-1 and TRBJ2-5, reads SAVISQKPSRDICQRGTSLTIQCQVDSQVTMMFWYRQQPGQSLTLIATANQGSEATYESGFVIDKFPISRPNLTFSTLTVSNMSPEDSSIYLCSVTGSGKATQYFGPGTRLLVL.

This clonotype was observed many times. V usage is TRBV10-2 and J usage is TRBJ2-5, with D possibly TRBD1 on 6 matching bases. The V gene lost 1 base and the J gene lost 2 bases, with 11 bases spanning the gap. This CDR3 is 15 amino acids long. Germline CDR1 and CDR2: WSHSY and SAAADI. CDR3 in amino acids: CASSEWTRGQETQYF. The CDR3 DNA is TGCGCCAGCAGTGAGTGGACGAGGGGGCAAGAGACCCAGTACTTC.

This clonotype was counted a few times. This sequence joins TRBV6-1 and TRBJ2-1; a weak D match, TRBD2 (6 bases). Trimming removed 8 bases from V and 1 base from J, with 15 bases in between. Germline CDR1 MNHNS, CDR2 SASEGT. CDR3 length: 15 residues. DNA for the CDR3: TGTGCCAGCTGCGCTCGGAGGGTTTCCTACAATGAGCAGTTCTTC. Encoded protein: CASCARRVSYNEQFF.

This clonotype occurred many times. The chain combines TRBV12-3 or TRBV12-4 with TRBJ1-4, with unresolved D. This CDR3 comprises 17 residues. V lost 6 bases, J lost 0 bases, and 17 bases lay in between. The CDR3 DNA reads TGTGCCAGCAGAGGAAAAGGCGCACCCTCAACTAATGAAAAACTGTTTTTT. Amino acid sequence: CASRGKGAPSTNEKLFF.

This clonotype was recorded at least ten times. The V call is TRBV29-1, the J call TRBJ2-5; D gene ambiguous. V lost 3 bases and J 2 bases, leaving 10 bases between the germline ends. This CDR3 region has 13 residues. Looked up from germline, CDR1 is SQVTM and CDR2 is ANQGSEA. In nucleotides, the CDR3 is TGCAGCGTTGAGAGACACAGACAAGAGACCCAGTACTTC. It is translated as CSVERHRQETQYF.

This clonotype was observed a few times. The J gene is TRBJ1-2, the V gene TRBV19, with D possibly being TRBD1 (6 bases). Germline V gives CDR1 LNHDA, CDR2 SQIVND (reference sequence). This CDR3 comprises 16 residues. Trimming left V 7 bases short and J 0 bases short, with 18 bases between. CDR3 DNA: TGTGCCAGTAATTCACGGACAGAACTAACTAACTATGGCTACACCTTC. This codes for CASNSRTELTNYGYTF.

The sample holds a few counts of this clonotype. The chain has TRBV6-2 or TRBV6-3 and TRBJ2-1; 9 bases align to TRBD2. The CDR3 totals 15 residues. With V trimmed by 1 base and J by 4 bases, 2 bases remained unmatched. Germline loops: CDR1 MNHEY, CDR2 SVGEGT. Written as DNA, the CDR3 is TGTGCCAGCAGTTACTTAGCGGGAGAGTACAATGAGCAGTTCTTC. The encoded protein is CASSYLAGEYNEQFF.

This clonotype was counted between two and nine times. This chain links TRBV4-2 with TRBJ2-7; TRBD2 agrees at 11 bases. V was pared by 0 bases and J by 3 bases, with 7 bases of the junction left unmatched. The CDR3 is 17 residues long. Germline loops: CDR1 LGHNA, CDR2 YNFKEQ. This chain's CDR3 is CASSQEPGTSGHYEQYF. The CDR3 DNA is TGTGCCAGCAGCCAAGAGCCCGGGACTAGCGGACACTACGAGCAGTACTTC.

Concerning this clonotype itself: Given a much more abundant clone one base away, this may be a read error. Since the CDR3 does not end with the conserved phenylalanine or tryptophan, this likely comes from a read error. This chain joins TRBV7-2 and TRBJ2-7; no firm D call. The CDR3 spans 13 residues. CDR1 is SGHTA and CDR2 is FQGNSA in the germline V gene. V dropped 3 bases and J dropped 2 bases, with 8 bases sitting between them. The CDR3 DNA is TGTGCCAGCAGCTTGCACCCCGCCTACGAGCAGTACCTC. It specifies CASSLHPAYEQYL.

This clonotype was seen repeatedly, ten times or more. The chain recombines TRBV27 with TRBJ2-1, with 10 bases aligning to TRBD2. V dropped 6 bases and J dropped 9; count of bases not matched to a gene: 17. The germline CDR1 and CDR2 sequences are MNHEY and SMNVEV (reference sequence). This CDR3 is 17 amino acids long. The CDR3 reads CASSPVDSGRAGGEQFF. In nucleotides, the CDR3 is TGTGCCAGCAGCCCCGTCGACAGCGGGAGGGCCGGGGGTGAGCAGTTCTTC.

This clonotype was observed a few times. The gene calls are TRBV20-1 and TRBJ1-5; TRBD1 is a possible D gene (5 bases). Germline loops: CDR1 DFQATT, CDR2 SNEGSKA (reference sequence). Trimming removed 2 bases from V and 0 bases from J, with 17 bases in between. The CDR3 has 17 residues. CDR3 nucleotide sequence: TGCAGTGCTAGAAGGGGACGCACGGCGCATAGCAATCAGCCCCAGCATTTT. Amino acids: CSARRGRTAHSNQPQHF.

The table lists this clonotype with many counts. The CDR3 is CASSTQDYLQETQYF. DNA for the CDR3: TGTGCCAGCAGTACCCAAGACTATTTACAAGAGACCCAGTACTTC. This chain uses TRBV28 with TRBJ2-5; tentative D call: TRBD2 (5 bases). Trimming took 5 bases from V and 2 from J, leaving 15 bases between them. The CDR3 sequence is 15 residues long. Germline V gives CDR1 MDHEN, CDR2 SYDVKM.

This clonotype was seen at least ten times. The chain combines TRBV27 with TRBJ2-1; 13 nucleotides align to TRBD2. Trimming removed 3 bases from V and 5 bases from J; junction bases left unmatched: 4. CDR1 and CDR2 (germline): MNHEY, SMNVEV (reference sequence). This CDR3 has 16 amino acids. The CDR3 protein is CASSLVLAGGDNEQFF. DNA of the CDR3: TGTGCCAGCAGTTTGGTACTAGCGGGAGGGGACAATGAGCAGTTCTTC.

This clonotype was counted at least ten times. This chain links TRBV3-1 with TRBJ2-3; the D is unclear. The CDR3 contains 16 residues. Germline lookup yields CDR1 LGHDT and CDR2 YNNKEL (reference sequence). Trimming took off 3 bases at V and 0 bases at J, with 13 bases between the two ends. The CDR3 protein is CASSHWPVASTDTQYF. DNA for the CDR3: TGTGCCAGCAGCCATTGGCCAGTTGCTAGCACAGATACGCAGTATTTT.

In this sample, this clonotype turned up a few times. The V gene is TRBV20-1, the J gene TRBJ2-1, with 11 bases identical to TRBD2. The germline CDR1 and CDR2 sequences are DFQATT and SNEGSKA (reference sequence). This CDR3 spans 16 amino acids. The V and J ends lost 4 bases and 8 bases, in that order; junction bases with no gene match: 13. The CDR3 nucleotides read TGCAGTGCTACTCGACTAGCGGGGCACGAATGGCATGAGCAGTTCTTC. This codes for CSATRLAGHEWHEQFF.